A single sample gave rise to the 20 T cell receptor beta chains below, sequenced in a study of cytomegalovirus exposure and HLA in healthy donors. Primers: 60 Vbeta forward and 13 Jbeta reverse. The repertoire was sequenced with immunoSEQ multiplex PCR; TCRdb's copy has only in-frame clones and lacks some. The sample carries about 110,000 clones, around four fifths recorded once. Sequenced sample: PBMCs. These receptors all come from a woman aged 60-75 years in good health and CMV-seropositive.

This chain links TRBV5-4 with TRBJ2-1; 10 bases align to TRBD2. From germline, CDR1 is SGHNT and CDR2 YYREEE (reference sequence). The CDR3 length is 16 residues. Losses at the gene ends were 4 bases for V and 7 bases for J; bases not matched to a gene: 11. CDR3: CASSRVSGRAANEQFF. CDR3 bases: TGTGCCAGCAGCCGGGTAAGCGGGAGGGCGGCTAATGAGCAGTTCTTC.

The V and J genes are TRBV5-1 and TRBJ2-5; D unresolved. In germline, CDR1 is SGHRS, CDR2 YFSETQ. V lost 1 base, J lost 3 bases, and 4 bases lay in between. The CDR3 is 12 residues long. Here the CDR3 reads CASSLNKETQYF. Written as DNA, the CDR3 is TGCGCCAGCAGCTTGAATAAAGAGACCCAGTACTTC.

The gene calls are TRBV2 and TRBJ2-5; TRBD2 matches 8 bases. The V segment lost 3 bases and the J segment 7 bases; nucleotides outside the gene matches: 10. The CDR3 has 15 residues. Germline V CDR1 and CDR2: SNHLY, FYNNEI. CDR3 residues: CASSDSGATLRTQYF. CDR3 bases: TGTGCCAGCAGTGATAGCGGGGCAACTCTAAGGACCCAGTACTTC.

This clone has only a few counts. This chain uses TRBV19 with TRBJ1-3; D unresolved. This CDR3 has 15 residues. Between the trimmed V and J ends, which lost 2 bases and 0 bases, there was a span of 8 bases. Germline V gives CDR1 LNHDA, CDR2 SQIVND (reference sequence). CDR3 loop: CASSISVYSGNTIYF. The CDR3 region has the DNA TGTGCCAGTAGTATATCGGTGTACTCTGGAAACACCATATATTTT.

The rearrangement uses TRBV11-1 and TRBJ2-5, with TRBD2 matching over 10 bases. This CDR3 has 15 residues. J was trimmed by 4 bases and V by 1 base; bases with no gene match: 3. CDR1 and CDR2 from the germline V gene are SGHAT and FQDESV (reference sequence). CDR3 sequence: CASSLGTSGIETQYF. CDR3 nucleotides: TGTGCCAGCAGCTTAGGGACTAGCGGAATAGAGACCCAGTACTTC.

The J gene is TRBJ2-1, the V gene TRBV5-1; D is perhaps TRBD1 (6 bases). Germline V CDR1 and CDR2: SGHRS, YFSETQ. Trimming removed 7 bases at V and 5 bases at J, with 19 bases between. The CDR3 is 15 residues long. The CDR3: CASGLIPGQHNEQFF. The CDR3 DNA sequence: TGCGCCAGCGGATTGATTCCGGGACAACACAATGAGCAGTTCTTC.

This chain links TRBV28 with TRBJ1-2, with D possibly being TRBD1 (5 bases). V lost 3 bases and J lost 0, with 20 bases in between. Germline CDR1 reads MDHEN; CDR2 reads SYDVKM. The CDR3 spans 18 residues. Written as DNA, the CDR3 is TGTGCCAGCAGTTTTTTATCGACTTCGGGGGGAACTAACTATGGCTACACCTTC. Translating it yields CASSFLSTSGGTNYGYTF.

The chain recombines TRBV28 with TRBJ1-3; maybe TRBD1 (6 bases). The CDR3 runs 14 residues. V was cut by 3 bases and J by 1 base, with 7 bases left in between. Germline V gene lookup returns CDR1 MDHEN and CDR2 SYDVKM. This chain's CDR3 is CASSFQGSGNTIYF. CDR3 in DNA: TGTGCCAGCAGTTTTCAGGGGTCTGGAAACACCATATATTTT.

DNA of the CDR3: TGTGCCAGCTCCCCCAACACAATGGACAGCGAAAATTCACCCCTCCACTTT. Encoded protein: CASSPNTMDSENSPLHF. The chain couples TRBV18 to TRBJ1-6; maybe TRBD1 (6 bases). V lost 6 bases, J lost 7 bases, and 22 bases lay in between. This CDR3 spans 17 amino acids. The germline V gene has CDR1 KGHSH and CDR2 LQKENI.

DNA of the CDR3: TGTGCCAGTAGTATAGCTTTTGGACAGTCGAGCTCCTACGAGCAGTACTTC. It translates to CASSIAFGQSSSYEQYF. This sequence joins TRBV19 and TRBJ2-7, with D possibly matching TRBD1 (6 bases). The CDR3 loop spans 17 amino acids. Trimming shortened V by 1 base and J by 0 bases, and 16 bases separated the two germline ends. Germline values: CDR1 LNHDA, CDR2 SQIVND (reference sequence).

The table lists this clone with a few counts. V is TRBV2 and J is TRBJ2-7; 12 bases agree with TRBD2. From germline, CDR1 is SNHLY and CDR2 FYNNEI. The CDR3 totals 14 residues. V lost 7 bases and J lost 2; bases outside the gene matches: 3. CDR3 residues: CASTRTSGTYEQYF. Written as DNA, the CDR3 is TGTGCCAGCACCCGGACTAGCGGGACCTACGAGCAGTACTTC.

The chain carries TRBV28 and TRBJ1-2; 7 nucleotides line up with TRBD1. CDR3 length: 15 amino acids. The trim removed 9 bases at V and 2 bases at J, leaving 12 bases unmatched. Germline V lookup: CDR1 MDHEN, CDR2 SYDVKM. The CDR3 sequence: CASTPGQLRNYGYTF. The CDR3 nucleotides are TGTGCCAGTACACCGGGACAGCTAAGAAACTATGGCTACACCTTC.

This sequence joins TRBV18 and TRBJ1-2; a possible D gene is TRBD1 (6 bases). This CDR3 region has 17 residues. Trimming pared 3 bases from V and 4 bases from J, leaving 21 bases between. The V gene's germline CDR1 is KGHSH and CDR2 LQKENI. The CDR3 DNA is TGTGCCAGCTCACCTCAAGGTGGGGGGGCGCGCGGCTATGGCTACACCTTC. This translates into CASSPQGGGARGYGYTF.

The chain is built from TRBV19 and TRBJ2-5; a possible D gene is TRBD2 (5 bases). The CDR3 is made up of 13 amino acids. Germline loops: CDR1 LNHDA, CDR2 SQIVND (reference sequence). Trimming removed 10 bases at V and 4 bases at J, with 16 bases between. In DNA form, the CDR3 reads TGTGCCATCGCTACTAGTTTCGGAGAGACCCAGTACTTC. This translates into CAIATSFGETQYF.

The V and J genes are TRBV9 and TRBJ2-1; TRBD1 matches 10 bases. Germline CDR1 and CDR2: SGDLS and YYNGEE. There are 14 residues in the CDR3. J lost 8 bases, V lost 3 bases, and 5 bases had no gene match. CDR3 protein: CASSGGQGVDEQFF. DNA of the CDR3: TGTGCCAGCAGCGGAGGACAGGGGGTCGATGAGCAGTTCTTC.

V gene TRBV19 combines with J gene TRBJ1-1; TRBD1 agrees at 9 bases. Germline CDR1 reads LNHDA; CDR2 reads SQIVND (reference sequence). The CDR3 length is 14 residues. The trim removed 6 bases at V and 9 bases at J, leaving 11 bases unmatched. The CDR3 DNA reads as TGTGCCAGTAGAATCGGGACAGGGAACATTCAAGCTTTCTTT. Amino acid sequence: CASRIGTGNIQAFF.

The chain employs TRBV6-5 and TRBJ1-2; 8 bases are a match to TRBD1. Germline CDR1 reads MNHEY; CDR2 reads SVGAGI. The CDR3 loop spans 15 amino acids. J gave up 3 bases and V 0 bases, and 3 bases lay outside the gene matches. The CDR3 nucleotides are TGTGCCAGCAGTTACTCAGACAGGGGATACTATGGCTACACCTTC. This codes for CASSYSDRGYYGYTF.

The chain couples TRBV7-9 to TRBJ1-3, with no clear D. V lost 5 bases to trimming and J lost 3 bases, with 8 bases between them. This CDR3 contains 13 residues. Germline CDR1 and CDR2: SEHNR and FQNEAQ (reference sequence). CDR3 in amino acids: CASSPSSGNTIYF. CDR3 nucleotides: TGTGCCAGCAGCCCATCCAGTGGAAACACCATATATTTT.

This clone has a single count. The J gene is TRBJ1-1, the V gene TRBV5-1; D not resolved. Between the trimmed V and J ends, which lost 5 bases and 1 base, there was a span of 6 bases. The CDR3 contains 12 residues. The germline CDR1 and CDR2 sequences are SGHRS and YFSETQ. The CDR3 DNA is TGCGCCAGCAGTAGAACGAACACTGAAGCTTTCTTT. It codes for CASSRTNTEAFF.

The V gene is TRBV5-1, the J gene TRBJ2-5; a possible D gene is TRBD1 (6 bases). The J call may be wrong; the DNA end is better matched by TRBJ2-7. The CDR3 sequence is 15 residues long. Germline V lookup: CDR1 SGHRS, CDR2 YFSETQ. CDR3 DNA sequence: TGCGCCAGCAGCTTCGTAGGGGGTGCGACCTACGAGCAGTACTTC. As protein: CASSFVGGATYEQYF.